The T cell receptor beta chain described here comes from a study of T cell responses to AZD1222 COVID-19 vaccine. Broader study findings: Without day 14 samples, only post-peak T cell repertoires were studied. With two AZD1222 doses given, Spike-specific TCR breadth and depth both rose. Targeting of unmutated variant regions was reportedly seen in nearly half of spike-specific TCRs. Among AZD1222 vaccinees, only 5 or 6 were seropositive at baseline.

Notes on this clone: Antigen specificity is unknown.

Only in-frame clones appear in the TCRdb table, and some are missing; sequencing was by immunoSEQ multiplex PCR. The profile covers about 120,000 clones, with 75% to 95% appearing a single time and 5.4% taken by the ten largest. This receptor was taken from an adult in good health. The source material was peripheral blood, sampled on day 0 of AZD1222 vaccination.

CDR3 in DNA: TGTGCCAGCAGCCGCAAATTCCAGGGGACGGGAGAGACCCAGTACTTC. It encodes CASSRKFQGTGETQYF. The V and J genes are TRBV3-1 (or the pseudogene TRBV3-2) and TRBJ2-5; D may be TRBD1 (6 bases). The CDR3 is 16 amino acids. V lost 4 bases and J lost 4, with 19 bases in between. Germline V gives CDR1 LGHDT, CDR2 YNNKEL (reference sequence).